The 22 T cell receptor beta chains below were found in one sample sequenced in a study of blood T cell repertoires in COVID-19. Clones were sequenced by immunoSEQ multiplex PCR, and TCRdb holds only the in-frame ones, with some missing. The data contain roughly 500,000 clones, approximately 85% of them singletons. The material sequenced was peripheral blood. Receptors were obtained from a human donor in a cohort sampled during active COVID-19.

The CDR3 reads CASSLGEGGYTF. CDR3 nucleotide sequence: TGTGCCAGCAGCCTTGGTGAGGGTGGCTACACCTTC. The chain uses TRBV3-1 (or the pseudogene TRBV3-2) and TRBJ1-2; D is undetermined. The germline V and J ends were trimmed by 4 bases and 7 bases, with 10 bases remaining between them. The CDR3 has 12 amino acids. CDR1 is LGHDT, CDR2 YNNKEL, per germline (reference sequence).

Only a few counts were recorded for this clone. The chain recombines TRBV7-2 with TRBJ1-2, with 7 bases identical to TRBD1. The ends lost 4 bases at V and 5 bases at J; junction bases unmatched: 13. The germline gives CDR1 SGHTA, CDR2 FQGNSA. This CDR3 is 16 amino acids long. As DNA, the CDR3 is TGTGCCAGCAGCTCAGGGGGGACCCTTGCGCTTTATGGCTACACCTTC. Translation gives CASSSGGTLALYGYTF.

CDR3 residues: CASSQDRGGPRSYNEQFF. CDR3 in DNA: TGTGCCAGCAGCCAAGATCGGGGGGGCCCGCGCTCCTACAATGAGCAGTTCTTC. The genes are TRBV3-1 (or the pseudogene TRBV3-2) and TRBJ2-1; 8 bases align to TRBD2. The CDR3 covers 18 residues. Germline trimming cut 0 bases from V and 0 bases from J; bases unmatched to any gene: 7. Germline V gene sequence: CDR1 LGHDT, CDR2 YNNKEL (reference sequence).

This clone occurred a few times. The J gene is TRBJ1-5, the V gene TRBV30; D not resolved. V was clipped by 1 base and J by 5 bases, with 18 bases between them. The CDR3 spans 16 residues. The V gene's germline CDR1 is GTSNPN and CDR2 SVGIG (reference sequence). The CDR3 protein is CAWSAPLSGRDQPQHF. CDR3 sequence (DNA): TGTGCCTGGAGTGCTCCCTTATCGGGGAGGGATCAGCCCCAGCATTTT.

This rearrangement joins TRBV3-1 (or the pseudogene TRBV3-2) to TRBJ2-7; D is perhaps TRBD2 (6 bases). The CDR3 totals 13 residues. Germline CDR1 LGHDT, CDR2 YNNKEL (reference sequence). Trimming removed 4 bases at V and 3 bases at J, with 10 bases between. The CDR3 nucleotides read TGTGCCAGCAGCCTAGTGACTAGCTACGAGCAGTACTTC. This gives the protein CASSLVTSYEQYF.

The CDR3 DNA follows: TGTGCCAGCAGCAGGAGGACAGGGTCTAACACCGGGGAGCTGTTTTTT. As protein: CASSRRTGSNTGELFF. The genes are TRBV21-1 and TRBJ2-2; TRBD1 is the table's D call, not checked against the DNA. TRBV21-1 is listed as a pseudogene. There are 16 residues in the CDR3.

This clone showed up just once. The chain couples TRBV6-5 to TRBJ2-1; possible D gene TRBD1, 5 bases. Germline V gene sequence: CDR1 MNHEY, CDR2 SVGAGI. Deletions cut 6 bases from V and 9 bases from J, with 9 bases between. The CDR3 is 11 amino acids. The CDR3 DNA reads as TGTGCCAGCAGGGGGCCCACTGAGCAGTTCTTC. This sequence encodes CASRGPTEQFF.

The CDR3 spells CASTRPGTGIYNEQFF. The CDR3 DNA follows: TGTGCCAGCACACGACCCGGGACAGGGATATACAATGAGCAGTTCTTC. The chain links TRBV28 to TRBJ2-1, with TRBD1 matching 9 bases. Germline trimming cut 7 bases from V and 4 bases from J; bases unmatched to any gene: 11. The CDR3 has 16 residues. CDR1 is MDHEN and CDR2 is SYDVKM in the germline V gene.

The rearrangement uses TRBV2 and TRBJ1-1; D gene uncertain. CDR1 SNHLY and CDR2 FYNNEI come from the germline V gene. Trimming pared 4 bases from V and 0 bases from J, leaving 9 bases between. This CDR3 is built from 14 residues. The CDR3 here is CASSAQIVNTEAFF. CDR3 sequence (DNA): TGTGCCAGCAGTGCTCAAATAGTGAACACTGAAGCTTTCTTT.

This chain joins TRBV5-1 and TRBJ2-1; TRBD2 matches at 7 bases. This CDR3 region has 15 residues. Germline values: CDR1 SGHRS, CDR2 YFSETQ. The V segment lost 2 bases and the J segment 5 bases; nucleotides outside the gene matches: 7. CDR3 DNA: TGCGCCAGCAGCTTAAACCCGGGGGGTGACAATGAGCAGTTCTTC. Protein product: CASSLNPGGDNEQFF.

About this clone itself: Other DNA sequences of this sample code for an identical CDR3. The rearrangement uses TRBV18 and TRBJ2-3; 9 bases line up with TRBD2. Per germline, CDR1 KGHSH and CDR2 LQKENI. This CDR3 comprises 14 residues. V gave up 6 bases and J gave up 2 bases; unmatched junction bases: 3. Here the CDR3 reads CASSRTSATDTQYF. Written as DNA, the CDR3 is TGTGCCAGCTCCCGGACTAGCGCCACAGATACGCAGTATTTT.

The gene calls are TRBV3-1 (or the pseudogene TRBV3-2) and TRBJ1-2; TRBD1 matches 9 bases. The germline V gene encodes CDR1 LGHDT and CDR2 YNNKEL (reference sequence). After removal of 0 bases from V and 6 bases from J, the junction contained 5 bases not matched to a gene. There are 15 residues in the CDR3. Written as DNA, the CDR3 is TGTGCCAGCAGCCAAGATCTTAGGGACAGGGATGGCTACACCTTC. Its protein product is CASSQDLRDRDGYTF.

This clone is a singleton in its sample. J is TRBJ2-2 and V is TRBV20-1, with a weak D call TRBD2 (6 bases). Germline loops: CDR1 DFQATT, CDR2 SNEGSKA (reference sequence). Trimming pared 3 bases from V and 0 bases from J, leaving 11 bases between. CDR3 length: 15 residues. CDR3 in DNA: TGCAGTGCTAGTGAGCTAGCGTCGAACACCGGGGAGCTGTTTTTT. Amino acid sequence: CSASELASNTGELFF.

The chain is built from TRBV24-1 and TRBJ2-3; 9 bases fit TRBD2. V shed 4 bases, J shed 4 bases, and the junction held 8 bases outside the gene matches. The CDR3 sequence is 16 residues long. Germline CDR1 KGHDR, CDR2 SFDVKD. CDR3 sequence (DNA): TGTGCCACCAGTGACCCTAAGCGGGAGGTGGCAGATACGCAGTATTTT. This encodes CATSDPKREVADTQYF.

The V and J genes are TRBV7-2 and TRBJ1-5; D possibly corresponds to TRBD1 (6 bases). Germline lookup yields CDR1 SGHTA and CDR2 FQGNSA. This CDR3 spans 15 amino acids. V lost 5 bases, J lost 4 bases, and 15 bases lay in between. CDR3 sequence: CASSQNGQLNQPQHF. In DNA, the CDR3 is TGTGCCAGCAGCCAAAATGGACAGTTGAATCAGCCCCAGCATTTT.

The rearrangement joins TRBV5-6 to TRBJ1-5; tentatively, D is TRBD1 (6 bases). CDR3 length: 13 amino acids. Per the germline V gene, CDR1 is SGHDT and CDR2 is YYEEEE. Trimming removed 4 bases from V and 4 bases from J, with 9 bases in between. This CDR3 reads CASSRTANQPQHF. The CDR3 DNA reads TGTGCCAGCAGCCGGACAGCGAATCAGCCCCAGCATTTT.

The chain uses TRBV6-1 and TRBJ2-3, with D perhaps TRBD1 (6 bases). The CDR3 spans 17 residues. CDR1 MNHNS and CDR2 SASEGT come from the germline V gene. Trimming removed 3 bases at V and 6 bases at J, with 22 bases between. CDR3 residues: CASSDPRQAFRRDTQYF. CDR3 nucleotides: TGTGCCAGCAGTGATCCTCGACAGGCGTTCCGGAGGGATACGCAGTATTTT.

The chain has TRBV5-8 and TRBJ2-1; 12 nucleotides match TRBD2. V was pared by 1 base and J by 8 bases, with 10 bases of the junction left unmatched. This CDR3 contains 17 residues. Germline lookup yields CDR1 SGHTS and CDR2 YDEGEE. This CDR3 reads CASSLWLAGGREDEQFF. CDR3 nucleotide sequence: TGTGCCAGCAGCTTGTGGCTAGCGGGAGGGAGGGAGGATGAGCAGTTCTTC.

The V call is TRBV28, the J call TRBJ2-1; 7 bases align to TRBD2. The CDR3 runs 16 residues. Germline values: CDR1 MDHEN, CDR2 SYDVKM. V lost 1 base, J lost 3 bases, and 6 bases stayed unmatched. Here the CDR3 reads CASSLLGGSVYNEQFF. In nucleotides, the CDR3 is TGTGCCAGCAGTTTATTGGGCGGGAGTGTCTACAATGAGCAGTTCTTC.

This sequence joins TRBV14 and TRBJ1-5, with D maybe TRBD1 (6 bases). Germline CDR1 is SGHDN and CDR2 is FVKESK. The germline V and J ends were trimmed by 6 bases and 9 bases, with 15 bases remaining between them. The CDR3 spans 13 residues. DNA of the CDR3: TGTGCCAGCAGTCGCAGGGGCGGTTGGCCCCAGCATTTT. The encoded protein is CASSRRGGWPQHF.

This clone is a singleton in its sample. V usage is TRBV19 and J usage is TRBJ1-1; no firm D call. Trimming shortened V by 2 bases and J by 0 bases, and 7 bases separated the two germline ends. Per the germline V gene, CDR1 is LNHDA and CDR2 is SQIVND (reference sequence). This CDR3 contains 14 residues. DNA for the CDR3: TGTGCCAGTAGTATATCTTACATGAACACTGAAGCTTTCTTT. The encoded protein is CASSISYMNTEAFF.

This clone turned up a few times. For the CDR3, the DNA is TGTGCCAGCAGTCCGGCAGGGCACACTGAAGCTTTCTTT. Its translation: CASSPAGHTEAFF. The chain joins TRBV28 to TRBJ1-1; possible D gene TRBD1, 5 bases. Looked up from germline, CDR1 is MDHEN and CDR2 is SYDVKM. This CDR3 has 13 residues. V gave up 5 bases and J gave up 3 bases, with 10 bases separating them.